These T cell receptor beta chains were read from a single sample in a study of T-cell memory formation after mild COVID-19. TCRdb processed the 5' RACE reads anew with MiXCR; each CDR3 protein has one entry. The sample lists hundreds of thousands of distinct CDR3 sequences; nearly 25% were seen once. What was sequenced was PBMCs or a T cell subset sorted from them (not recorded which). Every receptor here comes from an adult woman who had mild COVID-19 (a few samples of this study predate the infection). Cell type and time point are not known. CDR3s include the opening cysteine and the closing phenylalanine or tryptophan. D genes are given only for firm matches. Not all rows give a size; the values are once, few, many and, for expanded clones, a class.

TRBJ2-3 NA TRBV3-1 NA CASSQGITDTQYF TGTGCCAGCAGCCAAGGTATCACAGATACGCAGTATTTT
TRBJ2-3 NA TRBV7-8 NA CASSLPRRSGPYSTDTQYF TGTGCCAGCAGCCTACCCCGTAGGAGCGGACCGTATAGCACAGATACGCAGTATTTT
TRBJ2-5 NA TRBV7-9 NA CASSLYGGETQYF TGTGCCAGCAGCTTATACGGGGGAGAGACCCAGTACTTC
TRBJ1-5 NA TRBV6-2/TRBV6-3 NA CASSSHTGGNQPQHF TGTGCCAGCAGTTCCCATACAGGCGGCAACCAGCCCCAGCATTTT
TRBJ1-2 TRBD1 TRBV5-1 NA CASSFRDRANYGYTF TGCGCCAGCAGCTTCCGGGACAGAGCTAACTATGGCTACACCTTC
TRBJ2-7 TRBD1 TRBV15 few CATSRARQGLYEQYF TGTGCCACCAGCAGAGCTAGACAGGGCCTCTACGAGCAGTACTTC
TRBJ2-1 NA TRBV12-5 NA CASGRGKEYNEQFF TGTGCTAGTGGCCGGGGGAAAGAGTACAATGAGCAGTTCTTC
TRBJ2-7 TRBD1 TRBV6-5 few CASREGQGFSYEQYF TGTGCCAGCAGGGAGGGACAGGGCTTTTCCTACGAGCAGTACTTC
TRBJ2-5 TRBD2 TRBV20-1 once CSARGLAEETQYF TGCAGTGCTAGAGGACTAGCGGAAGAGACCCAGTACTTC
TRBJ1-1 TRBD1 TRBV6-2/TRBV6-3 NA CATRTTGGDDTEAFF TGTGCCACCAGAACTACAGGGGGCGACGACACTGAAGCTTTCTTT
TRBJ1-1 NA TRBV6-2/TRBV6-3 NA CASSSAGGVEGEAFF TGTGCCAGCAGTTCCGCCGGGGGGGTTGAAGGTGAAGCTTTCTTT